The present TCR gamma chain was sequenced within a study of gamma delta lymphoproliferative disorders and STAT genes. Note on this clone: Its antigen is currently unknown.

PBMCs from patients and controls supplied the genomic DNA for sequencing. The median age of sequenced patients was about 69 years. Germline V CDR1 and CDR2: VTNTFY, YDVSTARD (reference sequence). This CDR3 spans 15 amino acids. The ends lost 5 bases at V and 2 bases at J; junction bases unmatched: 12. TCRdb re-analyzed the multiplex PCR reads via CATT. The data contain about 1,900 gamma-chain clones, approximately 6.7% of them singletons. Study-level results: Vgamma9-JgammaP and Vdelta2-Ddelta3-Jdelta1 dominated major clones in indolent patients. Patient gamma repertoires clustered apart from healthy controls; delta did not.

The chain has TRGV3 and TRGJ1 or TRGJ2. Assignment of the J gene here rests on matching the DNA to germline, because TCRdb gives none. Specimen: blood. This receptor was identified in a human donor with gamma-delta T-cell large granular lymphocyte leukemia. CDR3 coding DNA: TGTGCCACCTGGGTCCGGGTCTCAGATTATTATAAGAAACTCTTT. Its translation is CATWVRVSDYYKKLF.